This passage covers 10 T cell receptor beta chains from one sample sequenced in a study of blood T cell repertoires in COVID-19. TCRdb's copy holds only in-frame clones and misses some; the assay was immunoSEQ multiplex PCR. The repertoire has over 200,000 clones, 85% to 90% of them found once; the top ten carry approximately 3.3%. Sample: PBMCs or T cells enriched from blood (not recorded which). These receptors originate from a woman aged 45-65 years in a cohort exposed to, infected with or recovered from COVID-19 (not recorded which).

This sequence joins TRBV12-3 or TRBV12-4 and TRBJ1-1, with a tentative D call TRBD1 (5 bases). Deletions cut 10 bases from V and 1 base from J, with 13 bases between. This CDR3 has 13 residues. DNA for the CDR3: TGTGCCACGGCGCGACAGACGAACACTGAAGCTTTCTTT. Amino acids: CATARQTNTEAFF.

In DNA, the CDR3 is TGTGCCAGCAGCGCGACACAACTACTAGCGGGGGGGGCCACAGATACGCAGTATTTT. This encodes CASSATQLLAGGATDTQYF. The chain employs TRBV9 and TRBJ2-3; TRBD2 matches 13 bases. The CDR3 runs to 19 residues. V shed 3 bases and J 2 bases; nucleotides not matched to a gene: 12. The germline CDR1 and CDR2 sequences are SGDLS and YYNGEE.

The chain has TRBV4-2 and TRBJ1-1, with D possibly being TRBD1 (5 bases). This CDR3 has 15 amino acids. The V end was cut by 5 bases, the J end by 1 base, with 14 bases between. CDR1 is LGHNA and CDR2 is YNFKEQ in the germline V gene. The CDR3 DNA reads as TGTGCCAGCAGCGAAGCAACAGGTACGAACACTGAAGCTTTCTTT. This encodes CASSEATGTNTEAFF.

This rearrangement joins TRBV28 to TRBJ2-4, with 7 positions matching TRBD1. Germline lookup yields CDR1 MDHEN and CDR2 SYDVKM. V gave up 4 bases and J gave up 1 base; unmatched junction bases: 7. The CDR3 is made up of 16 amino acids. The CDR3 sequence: CASSSSGGEAKNIQYF. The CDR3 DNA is TGTGCCAGCAGTTCATCAGGGGGTGAGGCCAAAAACATTCAGTACTTC.

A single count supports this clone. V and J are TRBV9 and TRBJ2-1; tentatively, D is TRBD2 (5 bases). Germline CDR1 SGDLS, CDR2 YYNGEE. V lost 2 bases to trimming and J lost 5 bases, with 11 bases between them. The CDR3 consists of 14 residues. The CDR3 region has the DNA TGTGCCAGCAGCGTCCGGACGGGAAACAATGAGCAGTTCTTC. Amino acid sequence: CASSVRTGNNEQFF.

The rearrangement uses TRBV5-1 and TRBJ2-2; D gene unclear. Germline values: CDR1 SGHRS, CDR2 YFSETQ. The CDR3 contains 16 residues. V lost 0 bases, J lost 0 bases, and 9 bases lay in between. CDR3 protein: CASSLAGLANTGELFF. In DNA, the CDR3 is TGCGCCAGCAGCTTGGCCGGGTTAGCGAACACCGGGGAGCTGTTTTTT.

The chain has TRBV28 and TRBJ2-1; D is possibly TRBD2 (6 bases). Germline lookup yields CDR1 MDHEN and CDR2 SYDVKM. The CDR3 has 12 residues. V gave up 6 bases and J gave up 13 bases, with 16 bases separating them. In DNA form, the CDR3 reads TGTGCCAGCAGCCTTTCCGGGGGTTTCCAGTTCTTC. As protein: CASSLSGGFQFF.

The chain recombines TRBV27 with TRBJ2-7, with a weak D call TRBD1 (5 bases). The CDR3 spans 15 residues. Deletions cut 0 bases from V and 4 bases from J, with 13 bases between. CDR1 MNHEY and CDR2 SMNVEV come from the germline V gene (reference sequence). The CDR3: CASSLSFGRAYEQYF. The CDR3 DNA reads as TGTGCCAGCAGTTTATCCTTCGGCAGGGCGTACGAGCAGTACTTC.

In DNA form, the CDR3 reads TGTGCCACCAGCGGAGCGTCCCAGGGCGGCCTAACCAATTCACCCCTCCACTTT. Protein: CATSGASQGGLTNSPLHF. J is TRBJ1-6 and V is TRBV15, with D possibly TRBD1 on 5 matching bases. Germline-derived CDR1 and CDR2 are LNHNV and YYDKDF (reference sequence). V gave up 5 bases and J gave up 7 bases, with 24 bases separating them. The CDR3 length is 18 residues.

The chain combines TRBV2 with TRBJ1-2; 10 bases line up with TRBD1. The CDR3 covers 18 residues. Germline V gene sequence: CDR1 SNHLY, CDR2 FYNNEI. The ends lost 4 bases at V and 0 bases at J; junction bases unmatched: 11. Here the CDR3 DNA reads TGTGCCAGCAGTGGCCGATTCACGACAGGGGGCTCTAACTATGGCTACACCTTC. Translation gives CASSGRFTTGGSNYGYTF.